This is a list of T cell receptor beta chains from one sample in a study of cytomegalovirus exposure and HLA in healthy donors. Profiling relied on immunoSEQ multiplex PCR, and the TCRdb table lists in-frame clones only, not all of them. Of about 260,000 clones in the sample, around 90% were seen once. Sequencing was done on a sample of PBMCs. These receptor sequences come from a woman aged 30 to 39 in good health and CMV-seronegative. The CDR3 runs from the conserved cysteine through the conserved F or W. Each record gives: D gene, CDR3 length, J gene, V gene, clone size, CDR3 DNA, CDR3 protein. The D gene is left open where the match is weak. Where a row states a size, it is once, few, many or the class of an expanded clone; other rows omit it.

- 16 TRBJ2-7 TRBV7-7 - TGTGCCAGCAGCTTAGCGTATGGGGAGATTGGGTACGAGCAGTACTTC CASSLAYGEIGYEQYF
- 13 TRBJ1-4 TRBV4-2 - TGTGCCAGCAGCCAAGATAACGCCGAAAAACTGTTTTTT CASSQDNAEKLFF
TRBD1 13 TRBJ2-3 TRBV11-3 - TGTGCCAGCAAGGGACAGGGTCCAGATACGCAGTATTTT CASKGQGPDTQYF
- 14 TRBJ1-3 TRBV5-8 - TGTGCCAGCAGCCTTACCAATAGACAGAGCACCATATATTTT CASSLTNRQSTIYF
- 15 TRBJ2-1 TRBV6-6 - TGTGCCAGCACCCTACAAGTTAATAGGTTCGATGAGCAGTTCTTC CASTLQVNRFDEQFF
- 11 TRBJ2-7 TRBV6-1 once TGTGCCAGCTTCCTTGGGGCAGGGATCGCCTTC CASFLGAGIAF
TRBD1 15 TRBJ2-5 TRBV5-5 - TGTGCCAGCAGCACGGGGACAGGGGCCGCAGAGACCCAGTACTTC CASSTGTGAAETQYF
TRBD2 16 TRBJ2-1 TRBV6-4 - TGTGCCAGCAGTGATTGGACTAGCGGGAGCATGGATGAGCAGTTCTTC CASSDWTSGSMDEQFF
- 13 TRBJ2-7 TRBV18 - TGTGCCAGCTCGCCCCCGACTCTCTACGAGCAGTACTTC CASSPPTLYEQYF
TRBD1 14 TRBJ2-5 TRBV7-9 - TGTGCCAGCAGCAACAGGGGAGACCAAGAGACCCAGTACTTC CASSNRGDQETQYF
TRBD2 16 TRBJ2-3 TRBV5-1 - TGCGCCAGCAGCTTGGCCACTAGCGGTCGCACAGATACGCAGTATTTT CASSLATSGRTDTQYF
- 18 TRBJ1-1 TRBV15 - TGTGCCACCAGCTCTCGAAGACCAAACCTGACAGCGAACACTGAAGCTTTCTTT CATSSRRPNLTANTEAFF
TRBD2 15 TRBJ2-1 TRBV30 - TGTGCCTGGAGTGCCAGACTAGCGGGATGGAATGAGCAGTTCTTC CAWSARLAGWNEQFF